This T cell receptor beta chain was sequenced during a study of Graves' ophthalmopathy and Graves' hyperthyroidism. General observations from the study: Ophthalmopathy and stable hyperthyroidism were discriminated by a 13-signature model, with around 88% sensitivity and approximately 81% specificity.

Comment on this clonotype: What it binds is unknown.

In germline, CDR1 is MDHEN, CDR2 SYDVKM. The CDR3 is 14 residues long. V was pared by 5 bases and J by 3 bases, with 14 bases between. Amplifying from RNA transcripts, the study obtained TCR beta CDR3 regions. The first round was an RT-PCR with HTBI primers, and the second round was a multiplex PCR. TCRdb ran MiXCR on the multiplex PCR reads and lists one entry per CDR3 protein. The sample includes about 210,000 distinct CDR3 sequences, 25% to 30% of them seen just once. The sequencing sample was made of peripheral blood. The TCR comes from a man aged 45 to 65 with Graves' ophthalmopathy. The genes are TRBV28 and TRBJ2-7; D may be TRBD1 (6 bases). The CDR3 is CASSQQGPRYEQYF. The CDR3 nucleotides are TGTGCCAGCAGTCAACAGGGACCGCGCTACGAGCAGTACTTC.